This T cell receptor beta chain was retrieved from a study of cytomegalovirus exposure and HLA in healthy donors. Of note for this clone: The antigen remains unidentified.

V shed 1 base, J shed 6 bases, and the junction held 14 bases outside the gene matches. This CDR3 is 18 amino acids long. Per germline, CDR1 SGHTS and CDR2 YDEGEE. The PCR was carried out with 60 Vbeta primers and 13 Jbeta primers. TCRdb's copy holds only in-frame clones and misses some; the assay was immunoSEQ multiplex PCR. The repertoire consists of approximately 130,000 clones, with about 80% occurring once and the leading ten covering more than 7%. General observations from the study: A prior analysis recorded that most TCR beta V segments were productive about 87% or about 30% of the time. Researchers catalogued approximately 170 TCR beta chains as cytomegalovirus-associated.

The genes are TRBV5-8 and TRBJ1-4, with 8 bases lining up with TRBD1. The specimen sequenced was PBMCs. The sequence came from a woman in her fifties or sixties in good health and CMV-seropositive. CDR3 protein: CASSLMGQGAFSDEKLFF. The DNA of the CDR3 is TGTGCCAGCAGCTTGATGGGGCAGGGGGCGTTCTCGGATGAAAAACTGTTTTTT.